This TCR beta chain was observed in a study of T cell responses to AZD1222 COVID-19 vaccine. Points from the study as a whole: Just a handful of AZD1222 recipients were seropositive at baseline. Clonal diversity was possibly underestimated, and white British individuals and females predominated among donors.

TCRdb keeps only in-frame clones here, not all; method: immunoSEQ multiplex PCR. The repertoire holds roughly 25,000 clones, with about 86% as singletons. Comments on this clone: The antigen is not known.

The specimen was peripheral blood, collected 28 days after the second AZD1222 dose. This clonotype was obtained from an adult who received the AZD1222 COVID-19 vaccine.

The CDR3 sequence is CASSDSLAGGNEQFF. The CDR3 DNA is TGTGCCAGCAGTGACTCGCTAGCGGGAGGCAATGAGCAGTTCTTC. V usage is TRBV6-4 and J usage is TRBJ2-1, with 11 nucleotides matching TRBD2. V gave up 0 bases and J gave up 6 bases; unmatched junction bases: 1. The CDR3 spans 15 residues. The germline V gene encodes CDR1 MRHNA and CDR2 SNTAGT.